This T cell receptor (beta chain) is drawn from a study of blood T cell repertoires in COVID-19. Study summary: In each case, the material was cDNA or gDNA derived from T cells, B-cell-depleted T cells, or PBMCs.

As regards this clone: Other DNA sequences of this sample code for an identical CDR3.

The V end lost 4 bases, the J end lost 6 bases, and 7 bases lay between the germline ends. The V gene's germline CDR1 is MDHEN and CDR2 SYDVKM. The length of the CDR3 is 12 residues. Repertoires were generated with immunoSEQ multiplex PCR, while TCRdb's copy carries only in-frame clones and drops some. The sample lists over 250,000 clones, around 87% occurring once. The rearrangement uses TRBV28 and TRBJ1-5, with D possibly TRBD1 on 5 matching bases. Sequenced input: peripheral blood. The receptor was derived from a woman aged 45-59 years with acute or convalescent COVID-19. In DNA form, the CDR3 reads TGTGCCAGCAGTTCCGGGGGTCAGCCCCAGCATTTT. Translation gives CASSSGGQPQHF.